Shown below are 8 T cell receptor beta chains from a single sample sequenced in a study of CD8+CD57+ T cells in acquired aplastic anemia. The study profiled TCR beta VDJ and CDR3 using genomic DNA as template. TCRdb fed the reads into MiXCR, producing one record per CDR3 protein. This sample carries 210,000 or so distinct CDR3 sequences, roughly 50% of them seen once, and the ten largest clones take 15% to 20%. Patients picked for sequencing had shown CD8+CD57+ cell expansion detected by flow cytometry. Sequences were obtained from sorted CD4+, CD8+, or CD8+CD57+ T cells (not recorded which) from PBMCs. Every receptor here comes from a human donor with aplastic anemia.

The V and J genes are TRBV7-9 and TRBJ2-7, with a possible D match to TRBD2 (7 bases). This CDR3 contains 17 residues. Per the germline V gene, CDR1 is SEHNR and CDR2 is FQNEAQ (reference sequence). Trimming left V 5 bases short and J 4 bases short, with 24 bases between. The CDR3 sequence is CASSVRGGDQGRYEQYF. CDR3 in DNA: TGTGCCAGCAGCGTAAGAGGGGGGGATCAGGGAAGGTACGAGCAGTACTTC.

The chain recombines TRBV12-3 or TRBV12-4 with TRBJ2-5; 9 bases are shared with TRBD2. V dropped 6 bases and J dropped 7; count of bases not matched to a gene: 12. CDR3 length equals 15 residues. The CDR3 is CASSPKAGGPGTQYF. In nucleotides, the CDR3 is TGTGCCAGCAGCCCTAAGGCGGGGGGGCCAGGGACCCAGTACTTC.

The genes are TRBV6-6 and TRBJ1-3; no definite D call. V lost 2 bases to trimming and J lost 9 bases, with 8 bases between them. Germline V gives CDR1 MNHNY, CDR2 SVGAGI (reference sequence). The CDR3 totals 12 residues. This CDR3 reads CASSYRLGTIYF. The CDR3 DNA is TGTGCCAGCAGTTACCGCCTGGGCACCATATATTTT.

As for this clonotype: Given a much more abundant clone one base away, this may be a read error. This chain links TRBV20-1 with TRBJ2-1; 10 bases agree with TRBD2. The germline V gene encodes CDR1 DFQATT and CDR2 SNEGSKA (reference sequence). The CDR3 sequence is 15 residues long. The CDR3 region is CSARGVAGGYKEQFF. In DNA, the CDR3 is TGCAGTGCCCGGGGGGTAGCGGGGGGTTACAAGGAGCAGTTCTTC.

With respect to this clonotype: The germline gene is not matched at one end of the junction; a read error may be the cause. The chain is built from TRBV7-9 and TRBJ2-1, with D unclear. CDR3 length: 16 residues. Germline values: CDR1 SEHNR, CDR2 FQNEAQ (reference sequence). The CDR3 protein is CASSLYLAPNYDEQFF. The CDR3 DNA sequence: TGTGCCAGCAGCTTATATTTGGCGCCTAACTACGATGAGCAGTTCTTC.

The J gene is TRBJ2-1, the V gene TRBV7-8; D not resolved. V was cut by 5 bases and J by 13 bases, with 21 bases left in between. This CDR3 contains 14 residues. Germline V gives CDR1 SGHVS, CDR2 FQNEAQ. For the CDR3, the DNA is TGTGCCAGCAGCCAAGGCAACGCACTAACGTCCCAGTTCTTC. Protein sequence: CASSQGNALTSQFF.

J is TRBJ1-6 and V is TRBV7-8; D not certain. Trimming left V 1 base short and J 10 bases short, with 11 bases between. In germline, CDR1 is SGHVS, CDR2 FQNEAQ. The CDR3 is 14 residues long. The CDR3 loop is CASSLGPSASPLHF. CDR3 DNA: TGTGCCAGCAGCTTAGGCCCTTCCGCATCACCCCTCCACTTT.

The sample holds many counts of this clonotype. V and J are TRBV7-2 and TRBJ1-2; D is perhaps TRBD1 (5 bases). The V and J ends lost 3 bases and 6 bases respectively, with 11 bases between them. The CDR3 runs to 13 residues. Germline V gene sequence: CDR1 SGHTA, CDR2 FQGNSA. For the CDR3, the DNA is TGTGCCAGCAGCTTGGGGGATTTTAATGGCTACACCTTC. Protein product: CASSLGDFNGYTF.